Only a few counts were recorded for the clone carrying this T cell receptor beta chain. The antigen is unknown. This record comes from a study of cytomegalovirus exposure and HLA in healthy donors. Whole-study context: In a previous analysis, nearly 120 million unique TCR beta sequences were found from some 180 million T cells. Among about 380 genotyped donors, approximately 80% fell in the Caucasian-associated ancestry cluster.

V shed 1 base and J shed 6 bases, with 11 bases lying between them. This CDR3 contains 13 residues. In germline, CDR1 is GTSNPN, CDR2 SVGIG (reference sequence). The study's findings and limits: Presence/absence comparisons presumed near-even sequencing depth among donors.

60 Vbeta and 13 Jbeta primers were used in PCR. Produced via immunoSEQ multiplex PCR; TCRdb's table is partial and in-frame only. The sample yields 100,000 or so clones, 77% seen once. The sample comprised PBMCs. The chain links TRBV30 to TRBJ2-3; tentative D call: TRBD2 (6 bases). The clonotype originates from a man between 40 and 49 years old in good health and CMV-seropositive. The CDR3 loop is CAWSEFGRDTQYF. CDR3 in DNA: TGTGCCTGGAGTGAATTTGGGAGGGATACGCAGTATTTT.